These T cell receptor beta chains were read from a single sample in a study of CD4 T cells in relation to SARS-CoV-2 and coronaviruses. Sequencing used immunoSEQ multiplex PCR; TCRdb keeps in-frame clones, though not all of them. The data show about 21,000 clones, around three quarters seen once. These TCRs are of unknown antigen specificity. The sequencing input was CD4+ T cells from PBMCs, cultured in vitro. The receptors were sampled from a human donor in good health. CDR3s include the opening cysteine and the closing phenylalanine or tryptophan. A D gene is named only where the DNA matches it firmly. Clone size is shown for a subset of rows, as once, few, many or a class of expanded clone.

D: -; J: TRBJ1-2; V: TRBV19; size: few; DNA: TGTGCCAGTAGTATAACCCGGTCCGGGGACCACTATGGCTACACCTTC; CDR3: CASSITRSGDHYGYTF
D: TRBD2; J: TRBJ2-5; V: TRBV25-1; size: once; DNA: TGTGCCAGCAGTGGGACTAGCGGGGAGACCCAGTACTTC; CDR3: CASSGTSGETQYF
D: -; J: TRBJ2-1; V: TRBV11-3; size: few; DNA: TGTGCCAGCAGCTTAGTCCTGGGTGGTGAGCAGTTCTTC; CDR3: CASSLVLGGEQFF
D: -; J: TRBJ2-3; V: TRBV18; size: -; DNA: TGTGCCAGCACGAGCGGGACAGATACGCAGTATTTT; CDR3: CASTSGTDTQYF
D: -; J: TRBJ2-7; V: TRBV19; size: few; DNA: TGTGCCAGTAGTACCGGTTCCGAGCAGTACTTC; CDR3: CASSTGSEQYF
D: -; J: TRBJ2-7; V: TRBV5-5; size: once; DNA: TGTGCCAGCAGCTCCCCCGGGACTGCTCCTATCGAGCAGTACTTC; CDR3: CASSSPGTAPIEQYF
D: -; J: TRBJ2-4; V: TRBV3-1/TRBV3-2; size: -; DNA: TGTGCCAGCAGCCAAGATCAGGGTATGCGCATTCAGTACTTC; CDR3: CASSQDQGMRIQYF
D: -; J: TRBJ2-5; V: TRBV7-3; size: -; DNA: TGTGCCAGCAGCTCCTTGGCGGCGGCGAAAGAGACCCAGTACTTC; CDR3: CASSSLAAAKETQYF
D: TRBD1; J: TRBJ2-2; V: TRBV19; size: few; DNA: TGTGCCAGTACCTGGGGACAGGGGTACACCGGGGAGCTGTTTTTT; CDR3: CASTWGQGYTGELFF
D: -; J: TRBJ1-5; V: TRBV28; size: once; DNA: TGTGCCAGCAGTTTATGGGAGGTGAGGTATAGCAATCAGCCCCAGCATTTT; CDR3: CASSLWEVRYSNQPQHF
D: -; J: TRBJ2-4; V: TRBV21-1; size: -; DNA: TGTGCCAGCAGCAGATACCGGGACAGGGGAAACATTCAGTACTTC; CDR3: CASSRYRDRGNIQYF
D: TRBD2; J: TRBJ2-7; V: TRBV6-6; size: -; DNA: TGTGCCAGCAGTTACTCGACTAGCGGCCCGGCGCAGTACTTC; CDR3: CASSYSTSGPAQYF
D: TRBD2; J: TRBJ2-1; V: TRBV12-5; size: -; DNA: TGTGCTAGTGGCCCCAGCGGGGGGCCCAGCTCCTACAATGAGCAGTTCTTC; CDR3: CASGPSGGPSSYNEQFF
D: -; J: TRBJ1-5; V: TRBV30; size: -; DNA: TGTGCCTGGAGTTCCGGGTCGGATCAGCCCCAGCATTTT; CDR3: CAWSSGSDQPQHF
D: TRBD1; J: TRBJ1-2; V: TRBV6-5; size: -; DNA: TGTGCCAGCAGTTACCTTCCCGGGACAGGCTATGGCTACACCTTC; CDR3: CASSYLPGTGYGYTF
D: -; J: TRBJ1-4; V: TRBV7-8; size: -; DNA: TGTGCCAGCAGCTTAGGTAGAGAGTCGGAAAAACTGTTTTTT; CDR3: CASSLGRESEKLFF
D: -; J: TRBJ2-5; V: TRBV5-1; size: -; DNA: TGCGCCAGCAGCTTGAAAGGAGCCCCCCAAGAGACCCAGTACTTC; CDR3: CASSLKGAPQETQYF
D: -; J: TRBJ1-6; V: TRBV14; size: -; DNA: TGTGCCAGCAGCCAAGTTCAGTCTTCACCCCTCCACTTT; CDR3: CASSQVQSSPLHF
D: -; J: TRBJ1-1; V: TRBV27; size: -; DNA: TGTGCCAGCAGGCCGACATCGGCGACTGAAGCTTTCTTT; CDR3: CASRPTSATEAFF
D: -; J: TRBJ1-5; V: TRBV6-2/TRBV6-3; size: -; DNA: TGTGCCAGCAGTTACGCGAGCCAGGGCAATCAGCCCCAGCATTTT; CDR3: CASSYASQGNQPQHF
D: TRBD1; J: TRBJ1-5; V: TRBV24-1; size: few; DNA: TGTGCCACCAGTGAGTTCGGGACAGGGAATCAGCCCCAGCATTTT; CDR3: CATSEFGTGNQPQHF
D: -; J: TRBJ2-2; V: TRBV24-1; size: -; DNA: TGTGCCACCCAGGCCCCGGCGAACACCGGGGAGCTGTTTTTT; CDR3: CATQAPANTGELFF
D: TRBD1; J: TRBJ1-1; V: TRBV5-1; size: -; DNA: TGCGCCAGCAGCTCAGACAGGGGCTCTGAAGCTTTCTTT; CDR3: CASSSDRGSEAFF
D: -; J: TRBJ1-6; V: TRBV28; size: -; DNA: TGTGCCAGCAGTTTTGGCAGGAGCTTATCGAATTCACCCCTCCACTTT; CDR3: CASSFGRSLSNSPLHF
D: -; J: TRBJ2-1; V: TRBV20-1; size: -; DNA: TGCAGTGCCCAGAGGGTGCATGAGCAGTTCTTC; CDR3: CSAQRVHEQFF
D: -; J: TRBJ2-7; V: TRBV7-8; size: -; DNA: TGTGCCAGCAGCTTAGTACGGGCTGAGGACGAGCAGTACTTC; CDR3: CASSLVRAEDEQYF
D: TRBD2; J: TRBJ2-2; V: TRBV27; size: -; DNA: TGTGCCAGCAGTTTTAGCGGGAGGGCCCCCGGGGAGCTGTTTTTT; CDR3: CASSFSGRAPGELFF
D: -; J: TRBJ2-2; V: TRBV5-1; size: -; DNA: TGCGCCAGCAGCCCACAGCCTACCGGGGAGCTGTTTTTT; CDR3: CASSPQPTGELFF
D: TRBD2; J: TRBJ2-7; V: TRBV5-1; size: -; DNA: TGCGCCAGTCGGGATATAGCGGGAAATCACGAGCAGTACTTC; CDR3: CASRDIAGNHEQYF
D: -; J: TRBJ2-5; V: TRBV5-1; size: -; DNA: TGCGCCAGCAGCTTGTGGCAAAACAAAGAGACCCAGTACTTC; CDR3: CASSLWQNKETQYF
D: -; J: TRBJ1-5; V: TRBV3-1/TRBV3-2; size: few; DNA: TGTGCCAGCAGCCCCACCGGAAATAGCAATCAGCCCCAGCATTTT; CDR3: CASSPTGNSNQPQHF
D: -; J: TRBJ1-3; V: TRBV6-5; size: -; DNA: TGTGCCAGCAAGGAGCGCCCTTCTGGAAACACCATATATTTT; CDR3: CASKERPSGNTIYF
D: TRBD1; J: TRBJ1-6; V: TRBV5-4; size: few; DNA: TGTGCCAGCAGCTTACAGGGGCGGGAGGATTCACCCCTCCACTTT; CDR3: CASSLQGREDSPLHF
D: TRBD1; J: TRBJ1-4; V: TRBV6-5; size: -; DNA: TGTGCCAGCAGGGTGGACAGGGGAAATGAAAAACTGTTTTTT; CDR3: CASRVDRGNEKLFF
D: -; J: TRBJ2-5; V: TRBV3-1/TRBV3-2; size: -; DNA: TGTGCCAGCAGCCGACCAGGGAGGGAGACCCAGTACTTC; CDR3: CASSRPGRETQYF
D: TRBD1; J: TRBJ2-2; V: TRBV25-1; size: few; DNA: TGTGCCAGCAGTGGGGCCGGGACAGGAACCGGGGAGCTGTTTTTT; CDR3: CASSGAGTGTGELFF
D: TRBD2; J: TRBJ2-3; V: TRBV30; size: -; DNA: TGTGCCTGGACGTTTAGCGGGTCCACAGATACGCAGTATTTT; CDR3: CAWTFSGSTDTQYF
D: -; J: TRBJ2-1; V: TRBV12-3/TRBV12-4; size: -; DNA: TGTGCCAGCAGTTTAAGGGACAATGAGCAGTTCTTC; CDR3: CASSLRDNEQFF
D: TRBD1; J: TRBJ1-1; V: TRBV9; size: -; DNA: TGTGCCAGCAGCGACTACAGGGGGCGCGGCACTGAAGCTTTCTTT; CDR3: CASSDYRGRGTEAFF
D: TRBD2; J: TRBJ2-5; V: TRBV6-4; size: -; DNA: TGTGCCAGCAGTGAATTAGCGGGAACCCAAGAGACCCAGTACTTC; CDR3: CASSELAGTQETQYF
D: -; J: TRBJ2-6; V: TRBV5-1; size: -; DNA: TGCGCCAGCAGCTTGAACGGGCACTCTGGGGCCAACGTCCTGACTTTC; CDR3: CASSLNGHSGANVLTF
D: -; J: TRBJ1-1; V: TRBV7-9; size: -; DNA: TGTGCCAGCAGCCCCTCCCTAGAGACTTTCTTT; CDR3: CASSPSLETFF
D: -; J: TRBJ2-7; V: TRBV9; size: -; DNA: TGTGCCAGCAGCCCTCGGACGGCCGGGACCCTCCTCGAGCAGTACTTC; CDR3: CASSPRTAGTLLEQYF
D: TRBD2; J: TRBJ2-3; V: TRBV4-1; size: -; DNA: TGCGCCAGCAGCCCGACGAGACTAGCGGCAACGTTTAGCACAGATACGCAGTATTTT; CDR3: CASSPTRLAATFSTDTQYF
D: -; J: TRBJ2-5; V: TRBV30; size: -; DNA: TGTGCCTGGAGTGTACGAATTGGGACCCAGTACTTC; CDR3: CAWSVRIGTQYF
D: -; J: TRBJ2-3; V: TRBV7-9; size: -; DNA: TGTGCCAGCAGCTTAGAGGGTAGCACAGATACGCAGTATTTT; CDR3: CASSLEGSTDTQYF
D: -; J: TRBJ2-6; V: TRBV5-1; size: -; DNA: TGCGCCAGCAGCTCATGGTCTGGGGCCAACGTCCTGACTTTC; CDR3: CASSSWSGANVLTF
D: -; J: TRBJ2-3; V: TRBV28; size: once; DNA: TGTGCCAGCAGGAACGTAGAAAGTACGCAGTATTTT; CDR3: CASRNVESTQYF